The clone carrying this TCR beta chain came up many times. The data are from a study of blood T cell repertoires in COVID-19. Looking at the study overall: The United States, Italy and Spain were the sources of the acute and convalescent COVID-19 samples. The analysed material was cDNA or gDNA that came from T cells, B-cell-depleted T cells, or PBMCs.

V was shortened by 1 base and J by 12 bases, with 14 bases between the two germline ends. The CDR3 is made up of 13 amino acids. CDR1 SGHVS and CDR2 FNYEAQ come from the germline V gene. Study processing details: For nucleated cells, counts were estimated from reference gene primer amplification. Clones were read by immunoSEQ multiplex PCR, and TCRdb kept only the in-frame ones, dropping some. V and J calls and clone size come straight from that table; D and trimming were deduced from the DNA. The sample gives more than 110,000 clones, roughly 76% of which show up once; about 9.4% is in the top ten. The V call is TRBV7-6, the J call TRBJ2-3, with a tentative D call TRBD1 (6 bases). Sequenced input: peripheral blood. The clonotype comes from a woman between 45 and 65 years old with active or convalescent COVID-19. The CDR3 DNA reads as TGTGCCAGCAGCTTAGAGACAGGACGGCGACAGTATTTT. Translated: CASSLETGRRQYF.